One sample yielded the 4 T cell receptor beta chains listed below, sequenced in a study of shared clonotypes between healthy human individuals. Repertoires were generated with immunoSEQ multiplex PCR, while TCRdb's copy carries only in-frame clones and drops some. The sample contains about 2.4 million clones, 80% to 95% of which appear only once. What was sequenced was naive CD4+ T cells from PBMCs. Noted subset: CD45RA+ positively selected. These receptors all come from a man aged 18 to 30 in good health. Some clones in this sample may be carry-over from other donors' samples.

The chain joins TRBV6-5 to TRBJ1-2; D perhaps matches TRBD1 (5 bases). This CDR3 is 14 amino acids long. Germline V CDR1 and CDR2: MNHEY, SVGAGI. Between the trimmed V and J ends, which lost 6 bases and 9 bases, there was a span of 20 bases. CDR3 protein: CASRTPGRDFSYTF. CDR3 coding DNA: TGTGCCAGCAGGACCCCGGGACGAGATTTCAGCTACACCTTC.

The chain employs TRBV28 and TRBJ1-2, with D perhaps matching TRBD1 (6 bases). The germline gives CDR1 MDHEN, CDR2 SYDVKM. The length of the CDR3 is 14 residues. Trimming took 3 bases from V and 6 from J, leaving 14 bases between them. CDR3 nucleotide sequence: TGTGCCAGCAGTTTCCCAAAACAGGGCCATGGCTACACCTTC. Residues: CASSFPKQGHGYTF.

Here the CDR3 reads CASSLAGVTSSDTQYF. The CDR3 region has the DNA TGTGCCAGCAGCTTGGCAGGGGTTACTAGCTCAGATACGCAGTATTTT. The genes are TRBV5-6 and TRBJ2-3; the D gene could be TRBD1 or TRBD2 (6 bases each). The V gene lost 0 bases and the J gene lost 4 bases, with 15 bases spanning the gap. Germline CDR1 and CDR2: SGHDT and YYEEEE. The CDR3 runs 16 residues.

This rearrangement joins TRBV29-1 to TRBJ2-3, with 10 bases identical to TRBD2. The V gene end was trimmed by 7 bases and the J gene end by 4 bases; junction bases not matched to a gene: 8. Looked up from germline, CDR1 is SQVTM and CDR2 is ANQGSEA. The CDR3 is 14 residues long. The CDR3 spells CSGTGGTSADTQYF. Written as DNA, the CDR3 is TGCAGCGGCACCGGCGGGACTAGCGCAGATACGCAGTATTTT.